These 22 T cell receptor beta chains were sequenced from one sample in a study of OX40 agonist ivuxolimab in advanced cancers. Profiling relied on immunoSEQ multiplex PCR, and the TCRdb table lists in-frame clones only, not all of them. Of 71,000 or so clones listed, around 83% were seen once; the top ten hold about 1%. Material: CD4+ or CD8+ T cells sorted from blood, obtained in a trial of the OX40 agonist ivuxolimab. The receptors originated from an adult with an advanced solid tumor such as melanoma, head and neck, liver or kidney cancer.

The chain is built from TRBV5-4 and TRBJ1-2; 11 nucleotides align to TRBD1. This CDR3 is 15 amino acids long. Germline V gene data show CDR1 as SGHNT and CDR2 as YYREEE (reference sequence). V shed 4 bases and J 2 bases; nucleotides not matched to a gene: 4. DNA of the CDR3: TGTGCCAGCAGCCACGGACAGGGGGCGAACTATGGCTACACCTTC. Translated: CASSHGQGANYGYTF.

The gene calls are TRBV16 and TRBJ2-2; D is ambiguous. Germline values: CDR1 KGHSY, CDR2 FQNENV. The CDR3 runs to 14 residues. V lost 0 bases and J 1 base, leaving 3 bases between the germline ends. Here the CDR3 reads CASSQSQNTGELFF. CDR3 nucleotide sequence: TGTGCCAGCAGCCAATCCCAGAACACCGGGGAGCTGTTTTTT.

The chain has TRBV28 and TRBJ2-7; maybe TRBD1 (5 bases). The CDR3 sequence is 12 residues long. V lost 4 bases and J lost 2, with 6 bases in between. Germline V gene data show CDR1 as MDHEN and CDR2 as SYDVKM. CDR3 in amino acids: CASSSRAYEQYF. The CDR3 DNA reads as TGTGCCAGCAGTTCCAGGGCCTACGAGCAGTACTTC.

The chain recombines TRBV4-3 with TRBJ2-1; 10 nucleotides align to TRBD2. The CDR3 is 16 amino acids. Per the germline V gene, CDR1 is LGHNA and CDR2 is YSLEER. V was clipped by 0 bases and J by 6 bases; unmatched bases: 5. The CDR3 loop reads CASSQDASGSVNEQFF. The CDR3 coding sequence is TGCGCCAGCAGCCAAGATGCTAGCGGGAGTGTCAATGAGCAGTTCTTC.

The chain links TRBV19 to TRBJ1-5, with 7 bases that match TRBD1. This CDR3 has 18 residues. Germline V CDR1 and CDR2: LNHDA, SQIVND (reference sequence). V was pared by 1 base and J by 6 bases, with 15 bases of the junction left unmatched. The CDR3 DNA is TGTGCCAGTAGTATAGCCGGGACAGTCGGGGGTACTGTTCAGCCCCAGCATTTT. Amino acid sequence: CASSIAGTVGGTVQPQHF.

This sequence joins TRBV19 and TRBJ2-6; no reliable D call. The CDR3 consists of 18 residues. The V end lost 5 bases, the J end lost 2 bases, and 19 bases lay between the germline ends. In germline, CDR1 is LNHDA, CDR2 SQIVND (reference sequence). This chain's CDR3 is CASSQDGPTRPGANVLTF. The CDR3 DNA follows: TGTGCCAGTAGTCAGGACGGGCCAACGCGGCCTGGGGCCAACGTCCTGACTTTC.

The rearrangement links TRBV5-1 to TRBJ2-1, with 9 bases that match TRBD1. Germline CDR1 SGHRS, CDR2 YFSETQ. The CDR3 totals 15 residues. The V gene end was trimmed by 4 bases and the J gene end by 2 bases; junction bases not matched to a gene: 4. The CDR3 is CASSEYRGPYNEQFF. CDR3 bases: TGCGCCAGCAGCGAATACAGGGGGCCCTACAATGAGCAGTTCTTC. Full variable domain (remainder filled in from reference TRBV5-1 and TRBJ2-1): KAGVTQTPRYLIKTRGQQVTLSCSPISGHRSVSWYQQTPGQGLQFLFEYFSETQRNKGNFPGRFSGRQFSNSRSEMNVSTLELGDSALYLCASSEYRGPYNEQFFGPGTRLTVL.

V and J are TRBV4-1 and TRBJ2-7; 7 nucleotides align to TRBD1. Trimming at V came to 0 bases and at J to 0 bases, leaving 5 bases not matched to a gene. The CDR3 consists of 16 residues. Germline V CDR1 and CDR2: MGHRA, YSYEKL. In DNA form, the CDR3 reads TGCGCCAGCAGCCAAGATGAGACAGGGAGCTCCTACGAGCAGTACTTC. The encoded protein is CASSQDETGSSYEQYF.

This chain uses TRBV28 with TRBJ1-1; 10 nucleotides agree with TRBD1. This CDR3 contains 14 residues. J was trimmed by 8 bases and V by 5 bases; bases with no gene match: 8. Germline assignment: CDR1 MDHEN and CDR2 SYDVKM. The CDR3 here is CASSQGQGGSEAFF. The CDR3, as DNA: TGTGCCAGCAGTCAAGGACAGGGGGGATCCGAAGCTTTCTTT.

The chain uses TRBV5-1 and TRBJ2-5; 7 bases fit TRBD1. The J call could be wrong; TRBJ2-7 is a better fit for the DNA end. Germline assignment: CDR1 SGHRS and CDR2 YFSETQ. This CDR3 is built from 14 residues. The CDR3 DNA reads TGCGCCAGCAGCTCCGGACAGGCCTCCTACGAGCAGTACTTC. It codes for CASSSGQASYEQYF.

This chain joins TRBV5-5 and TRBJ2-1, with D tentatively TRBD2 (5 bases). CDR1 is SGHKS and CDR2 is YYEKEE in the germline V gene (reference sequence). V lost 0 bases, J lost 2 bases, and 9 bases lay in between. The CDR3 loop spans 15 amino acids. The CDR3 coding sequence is TGTGCCAGCAGCTTGGTCCCCGGGGCCTACAATGAGCAGTTCTTC. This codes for CASSLVPGAYNEQFF.

CDR3 sequence (DNA): TGTGCCAGCGGCTCCGGGAGTGGCGGGGAAAAACTGTTTTTT. Its translation is CASGSGSGGEKLFF. The chain uses TRBV2 and TRBJ1-4; D not certain. Germline V gene sequence: CDR1 SNHLY, CDR2 FYNNEI. V shed 8 bases and J shed 8 bases, with 18 bases lying between them. The CDR3 extends over 14 amino acids.

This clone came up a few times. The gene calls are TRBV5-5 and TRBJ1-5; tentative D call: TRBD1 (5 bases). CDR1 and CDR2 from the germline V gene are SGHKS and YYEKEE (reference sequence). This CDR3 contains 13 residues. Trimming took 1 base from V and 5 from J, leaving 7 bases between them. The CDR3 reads CASSLFRDQPQHF. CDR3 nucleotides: TGTGCCAGCAGCTTGTTCAGGGATCAGCCCCAGCATTTT.

This chain's CDR3 is CASKLDLSGNTIYF. Written as DNA, the CDR3 is TGTGCCAGCAAACTGGACCTCTCTGGAAACACCATATATTTT. This chain uses TRBV6-5 with TRBJ1-3; D unresolved. V gave up 7 bases and J gave up 0 bases, with 10 bases separating them. Germline CDR1 MNHEY, CDR2 SVGAGI. The CDR3 runs 14 residues.

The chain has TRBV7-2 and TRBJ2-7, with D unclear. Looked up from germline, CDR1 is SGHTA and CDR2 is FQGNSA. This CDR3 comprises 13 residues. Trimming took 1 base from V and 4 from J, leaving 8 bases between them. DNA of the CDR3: TGTGCCAGCAGCTTAGGGAAGACGTACGAGCAGTACTTC. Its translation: CASSLGKTYEQYF.

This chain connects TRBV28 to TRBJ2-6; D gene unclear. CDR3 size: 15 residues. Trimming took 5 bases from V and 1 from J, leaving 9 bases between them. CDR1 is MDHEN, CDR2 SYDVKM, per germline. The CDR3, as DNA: TGTGCCAGCAGTGATTTCGGATCTGGGGCCAACGTCCTGACTTTC. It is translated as CASSDFGSGANVLTF.

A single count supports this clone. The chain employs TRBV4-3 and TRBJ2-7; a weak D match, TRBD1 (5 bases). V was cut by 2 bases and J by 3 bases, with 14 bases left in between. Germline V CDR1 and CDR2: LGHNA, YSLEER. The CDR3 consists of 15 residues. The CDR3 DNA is TGCGCCAGCAGCCAATTGCCGGACACGCTCTACGAGCAGTACTTC. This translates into CASSQLPDTLYEQYF.

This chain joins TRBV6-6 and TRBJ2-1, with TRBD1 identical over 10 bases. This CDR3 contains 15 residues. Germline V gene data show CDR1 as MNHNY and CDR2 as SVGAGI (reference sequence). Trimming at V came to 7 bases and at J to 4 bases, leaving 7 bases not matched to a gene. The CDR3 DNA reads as TGTGCCAGCATTCCGGGACAGGGGATTTACAATGAGCAGTTCTTC. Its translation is CASIPGQGIYNEQFF.

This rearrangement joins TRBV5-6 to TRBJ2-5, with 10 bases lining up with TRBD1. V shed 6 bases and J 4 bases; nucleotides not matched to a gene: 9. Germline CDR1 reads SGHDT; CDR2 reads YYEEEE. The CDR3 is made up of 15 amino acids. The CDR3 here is CASTLFDRGRETQYF. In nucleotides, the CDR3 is TGTGCCAGCACGCTCTTTGACAGGGGGCGAGAGACCCAGTACTTC.

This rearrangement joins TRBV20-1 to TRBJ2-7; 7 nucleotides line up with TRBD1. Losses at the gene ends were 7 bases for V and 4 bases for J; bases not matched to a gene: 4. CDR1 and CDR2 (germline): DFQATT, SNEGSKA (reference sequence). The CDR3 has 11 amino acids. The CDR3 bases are TGCAGTGTGGGACAGACATACGAGCAGTACTTC. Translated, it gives CSVGQTYEQYF.

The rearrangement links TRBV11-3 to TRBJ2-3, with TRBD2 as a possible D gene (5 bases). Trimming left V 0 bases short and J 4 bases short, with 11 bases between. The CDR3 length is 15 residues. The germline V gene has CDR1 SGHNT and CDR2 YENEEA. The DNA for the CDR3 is TGTGCCAGCAGCTTAGAAGGGCTAGCACCAGATACGCAGTATTTT. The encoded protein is CASSLEGLAPDTQYF.

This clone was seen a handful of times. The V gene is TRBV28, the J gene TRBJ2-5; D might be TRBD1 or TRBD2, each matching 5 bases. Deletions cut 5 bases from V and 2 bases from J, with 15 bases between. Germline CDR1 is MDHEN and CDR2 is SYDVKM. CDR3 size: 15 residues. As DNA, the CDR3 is TGTGCCAGCAGTCCGATGGGACGGCTACAAGAGACCCAGTACTTC. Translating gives CASSPMGRLQETQYF.